This TCR beta chain was recorded in a study of identical twins. There are 15 residues in the CDR3. V was pared by 4 bases and J by 5 bases, with 8 bases of the junction left unmatched. CDR1 is KGHDR and CDR2 is SFDVKD in the germline V gene. One entry per CDR3 protein, called by TCRdb with MiXCR from the 5' RACE reads. The table lists roughly 700,000 distinct CDR3 sequences, 8% to 9% of them singletons, with approximately 0.96% in the top ten. There are many counts of this clonotype. The same sample was also used in a study of yellow fever vaccine responses in identical twins.

Sequencing was carried out using PBMCs. This chain connects TRBV24-1 to TRBJ2-5; 8 nucleotides align to TRBD1. This TCR was recovered from a young woman in good health. The CDR3 DNA follows: TGTGCCACCAGTGACCCCGACAGGGACAGGGAGACCCAGTACTTC. Translation: CATSDPDRDRETQYF.